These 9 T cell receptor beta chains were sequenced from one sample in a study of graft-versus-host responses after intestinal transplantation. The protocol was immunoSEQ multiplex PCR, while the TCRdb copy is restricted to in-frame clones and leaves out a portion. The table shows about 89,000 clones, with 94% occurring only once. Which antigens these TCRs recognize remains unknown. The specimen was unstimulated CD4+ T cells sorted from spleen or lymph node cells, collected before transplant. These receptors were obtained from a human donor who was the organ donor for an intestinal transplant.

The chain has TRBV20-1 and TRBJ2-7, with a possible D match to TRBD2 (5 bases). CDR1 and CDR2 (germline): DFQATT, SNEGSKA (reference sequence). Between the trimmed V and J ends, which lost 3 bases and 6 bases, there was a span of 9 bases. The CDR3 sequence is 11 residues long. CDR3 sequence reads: CSARRASEQYF. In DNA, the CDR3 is TGCAGTGCTAGGAGGGCTTCCGAGCAGTACTTC.

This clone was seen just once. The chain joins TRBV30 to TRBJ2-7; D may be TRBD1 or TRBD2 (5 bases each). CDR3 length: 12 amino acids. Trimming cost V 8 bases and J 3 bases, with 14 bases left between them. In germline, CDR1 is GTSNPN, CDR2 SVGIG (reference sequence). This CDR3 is CALGTGHYEQYF. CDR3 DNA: TGTGCCCTCGGGACCGGGCACTACGAGCAGTACTTC.

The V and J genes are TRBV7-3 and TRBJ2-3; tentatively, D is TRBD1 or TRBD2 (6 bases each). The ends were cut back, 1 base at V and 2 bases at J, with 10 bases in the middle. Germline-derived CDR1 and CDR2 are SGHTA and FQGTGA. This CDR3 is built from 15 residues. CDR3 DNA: TGTGCCAGCAGCTTAATCGGGGGCCTCACAGATACGCAGTATTTT. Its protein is CASSLIGGLTDTQYF.

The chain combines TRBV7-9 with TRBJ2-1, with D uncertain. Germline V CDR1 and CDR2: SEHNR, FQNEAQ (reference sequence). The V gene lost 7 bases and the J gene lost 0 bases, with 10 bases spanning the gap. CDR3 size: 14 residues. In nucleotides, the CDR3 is TGTGCCAGCACGGAAAGGAGCTCCTACAATGAGCAGTTCTTC. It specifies CASTERSSYNEQFF.

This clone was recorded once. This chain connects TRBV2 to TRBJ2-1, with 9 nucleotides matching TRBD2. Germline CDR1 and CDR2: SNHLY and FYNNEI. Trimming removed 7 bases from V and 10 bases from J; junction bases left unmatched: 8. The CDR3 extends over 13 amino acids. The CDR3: CASNSGLAAEQFF. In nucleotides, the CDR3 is TGTGCCAGCAACTCGGGACTAGCCGCAGAGCAGTTCTTC. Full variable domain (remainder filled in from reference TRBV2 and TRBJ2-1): EPEVTQTPSHQVTQMGQEVILRCVPISNHLYFYWYRQILGQKVEFLVSFYNNEISEKSEIFDDQFSVERPDGSNFTLKIRSTKLEDSAMYFCASNSGLAAEQFFGPGTRLTVL.

CDR3 coding DNA: TGTGCCAGCTCACCACCGGAGGGTTGGGAGACCCAGTACTTC. It specifies CASSPPEGWETQYF. The rearrangement uses TRBV18 and TRBJ2-5; perhaps TRBD2 as D (6 bases). V lost 0 bases and J lost 5, with 10 bases in between. CDR3 length: 14 amino acids. Germline V lookup: CDR1 KGHSH, CDR2 LQKENI.

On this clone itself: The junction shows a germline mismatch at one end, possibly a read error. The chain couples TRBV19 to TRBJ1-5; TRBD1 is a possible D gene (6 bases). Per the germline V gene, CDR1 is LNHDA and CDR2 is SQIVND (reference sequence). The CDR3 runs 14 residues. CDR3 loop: CASSIAPLTGLPTF. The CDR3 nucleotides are TGTGCCAGTAGTATAGCTCCGCTGACAGGCTTACCGACTTTT.

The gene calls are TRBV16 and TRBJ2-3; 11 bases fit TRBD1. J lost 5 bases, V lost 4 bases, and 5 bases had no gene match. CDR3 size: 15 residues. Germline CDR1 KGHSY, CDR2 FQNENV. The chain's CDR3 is CASSPDRGLVDTQYF. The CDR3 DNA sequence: TGTGCCAGCAGCCCGGACAGGGGGCTGGTAGATACGCAGTATTTT.

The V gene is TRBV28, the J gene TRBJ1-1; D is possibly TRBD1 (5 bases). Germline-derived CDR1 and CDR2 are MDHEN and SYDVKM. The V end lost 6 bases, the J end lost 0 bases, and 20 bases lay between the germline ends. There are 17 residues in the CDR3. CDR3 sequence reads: CASRPPGTPVMNTEAFF. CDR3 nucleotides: TGTGCCAGCAGGCCTCCTGGGACTCCCGTTATGAACACTGAAGCTTTCTTT.